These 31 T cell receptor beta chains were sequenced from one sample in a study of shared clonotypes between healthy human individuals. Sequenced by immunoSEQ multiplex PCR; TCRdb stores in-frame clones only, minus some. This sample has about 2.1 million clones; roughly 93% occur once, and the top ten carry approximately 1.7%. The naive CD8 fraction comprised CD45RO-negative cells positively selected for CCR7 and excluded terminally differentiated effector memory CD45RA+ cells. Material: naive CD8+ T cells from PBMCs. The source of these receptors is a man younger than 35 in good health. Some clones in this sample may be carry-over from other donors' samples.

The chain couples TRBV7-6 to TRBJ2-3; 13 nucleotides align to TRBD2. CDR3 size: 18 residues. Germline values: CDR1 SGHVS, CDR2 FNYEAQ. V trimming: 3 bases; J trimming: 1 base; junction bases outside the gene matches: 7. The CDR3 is CASSLRLAGGPRTDTQYF. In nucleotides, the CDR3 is TGTGCCAGCAGCTTGAGACTAGCGGGAGGACCGCGCACAGATACGCAGTATTTT.

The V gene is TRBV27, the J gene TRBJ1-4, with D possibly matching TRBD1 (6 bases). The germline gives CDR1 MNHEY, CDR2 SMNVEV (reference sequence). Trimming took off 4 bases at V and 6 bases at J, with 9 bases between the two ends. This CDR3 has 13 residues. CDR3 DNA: TGTGCCAGCAGTTCACGGACAGATGAAAAACTGTTTTTT. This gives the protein CASSSRTDEKLFF.

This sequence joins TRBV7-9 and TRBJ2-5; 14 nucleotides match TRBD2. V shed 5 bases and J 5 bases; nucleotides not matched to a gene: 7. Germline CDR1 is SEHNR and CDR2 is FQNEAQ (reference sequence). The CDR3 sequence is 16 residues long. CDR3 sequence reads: CASSPPGLAGVETQYF. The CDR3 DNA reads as TGTGCCAGCAGCCCCCCGGGACTAGCGGGAGTGGAGACCCAGTACTTC.

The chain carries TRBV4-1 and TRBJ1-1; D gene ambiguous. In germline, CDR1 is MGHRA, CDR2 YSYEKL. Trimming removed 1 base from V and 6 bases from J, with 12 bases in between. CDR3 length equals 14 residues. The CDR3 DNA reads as TGCGCCAGCAGCCAAGGGGCGCGTGCCCCTGAAGCTTTCTTT. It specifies CASSQGARAPEAFF.

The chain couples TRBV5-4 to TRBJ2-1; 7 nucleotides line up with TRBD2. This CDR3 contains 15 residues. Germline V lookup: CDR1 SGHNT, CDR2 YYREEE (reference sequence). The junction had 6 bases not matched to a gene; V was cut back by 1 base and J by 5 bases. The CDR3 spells CASSLRRELDNEQFF. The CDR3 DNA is TGTGCCAGCAGCTTGAGGCGGGAGCTAGACAATGAGCAGTTCTTC. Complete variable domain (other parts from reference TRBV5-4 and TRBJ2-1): ETGVTQSPTHLIKTRGQQVTLRCSSQSGHNTVSWYQQALGQGPQFIFQYYREEENGRGNFPPRFSGLQFPNYSSELNVNALELDDSALYLCASSLRRELDNEQFFGPGTRLTVL.

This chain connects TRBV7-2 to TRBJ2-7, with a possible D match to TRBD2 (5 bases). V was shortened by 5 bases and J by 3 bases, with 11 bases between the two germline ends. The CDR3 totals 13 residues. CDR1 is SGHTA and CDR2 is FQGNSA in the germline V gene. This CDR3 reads CASSQGLDYEQYF. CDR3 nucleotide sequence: TGTGCCAGCAGCCAAGGACTCGACTACGAGCAGTACTTC.

CDR3: CASSGPAGELFF. The CDR3, as DNA: TGTGCCAGCTCGGGGCCGGCCGGGGAGCTGTTTTTT. V gene TRBV28 combines with J gene TRBJ2-2, with D perhaps being TRBD1 or TRBD2 (5 bases each). The CDR3 runs to 12 residues. The germline CDR1 and CDR2 sequences are MDHEN and SYDVKM. Trimming pared 8 bases from V and 6 bases from J, leaving 10 bases between.

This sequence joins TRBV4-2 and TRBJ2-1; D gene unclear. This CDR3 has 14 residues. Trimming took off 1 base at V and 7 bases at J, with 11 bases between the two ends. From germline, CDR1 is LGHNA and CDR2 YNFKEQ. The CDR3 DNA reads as TGTGCCAGCAGCCAAGCTACCGAGTGGAATGAGCAGTTCTTC. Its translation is CASSQATEWNEQFF.

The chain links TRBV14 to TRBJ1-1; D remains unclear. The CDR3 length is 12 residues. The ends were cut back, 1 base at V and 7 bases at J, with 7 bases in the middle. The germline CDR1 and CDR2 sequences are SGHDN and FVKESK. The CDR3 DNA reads TGTGCCAGCAGCCAAGGTCCGTATGAAGCTTTCTTT. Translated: CASSQGPYEAFF.

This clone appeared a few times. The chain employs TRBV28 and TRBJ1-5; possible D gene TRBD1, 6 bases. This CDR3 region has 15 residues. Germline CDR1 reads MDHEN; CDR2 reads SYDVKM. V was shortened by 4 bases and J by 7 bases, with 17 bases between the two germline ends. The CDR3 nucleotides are TGTGCCAGCAGTTCGCTCAGGGGCCGGGAGCAGCCCCAGCATTTT. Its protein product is CASSSLRGREQPQHF.

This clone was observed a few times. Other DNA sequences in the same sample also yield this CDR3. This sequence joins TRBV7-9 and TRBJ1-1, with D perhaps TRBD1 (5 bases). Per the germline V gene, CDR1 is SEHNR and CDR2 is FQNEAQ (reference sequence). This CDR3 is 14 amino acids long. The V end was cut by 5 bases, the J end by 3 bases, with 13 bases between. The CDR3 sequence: CASSPPEGYTEAFF. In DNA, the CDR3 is TGTGCCAGCAGCCCCCCGGAGGGGTACACTGAAGCTTTCTTT.

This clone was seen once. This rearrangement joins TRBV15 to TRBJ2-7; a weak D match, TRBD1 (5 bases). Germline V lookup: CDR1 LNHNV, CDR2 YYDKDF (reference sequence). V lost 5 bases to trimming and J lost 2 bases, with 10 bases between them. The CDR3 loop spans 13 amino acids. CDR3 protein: CATSLDRTYEQYF. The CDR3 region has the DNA TGTGCCACCAGCCTAGACAGAACCTACGAGCAGTACTTC.

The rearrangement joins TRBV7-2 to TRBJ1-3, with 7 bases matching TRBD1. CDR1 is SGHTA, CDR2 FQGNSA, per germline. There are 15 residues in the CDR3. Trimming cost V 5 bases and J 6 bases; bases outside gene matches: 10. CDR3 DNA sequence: TGTGCCAGCAGCCATAATAGGGGGCTGGAAAACACCATATATTTT. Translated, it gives CASSHNRGLENTIYF.

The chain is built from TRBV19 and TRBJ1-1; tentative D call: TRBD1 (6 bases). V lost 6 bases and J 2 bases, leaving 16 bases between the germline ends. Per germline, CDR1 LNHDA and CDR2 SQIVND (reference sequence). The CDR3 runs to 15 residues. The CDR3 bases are TGTGCCAGTAGCCTAACAGGGTTTAAAAACACTGAAGCTTTCTTT. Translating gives CASSLTGFKNTEAFF. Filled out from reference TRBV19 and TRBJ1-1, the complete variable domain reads DGGITQSPKYLFRKEGQNVTLSCEQNLNHDAMYWYRQDPGQGLRLIYYSQIVNDFQKGDIAEGYSVSREKKESFPLTVTSAQKNPTAFYLCASSLTGFKNTEAFFGQGTRLTVV.

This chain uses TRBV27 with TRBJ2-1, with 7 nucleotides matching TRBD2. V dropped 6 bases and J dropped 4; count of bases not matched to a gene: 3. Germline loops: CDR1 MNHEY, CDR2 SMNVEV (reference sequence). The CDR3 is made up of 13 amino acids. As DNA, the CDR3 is TGTGCCAGCAGAAGGACTAGTTACAATGAGCAGTTCTTC. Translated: CASRRTSYNEQFF.

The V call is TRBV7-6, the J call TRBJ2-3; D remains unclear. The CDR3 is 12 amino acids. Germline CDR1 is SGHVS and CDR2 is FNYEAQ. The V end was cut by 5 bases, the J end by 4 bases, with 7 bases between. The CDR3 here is CASSTWADTQYF. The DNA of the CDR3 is TGTGCCAGCAGCACCTGGGCAGATACGCAGTATTTT.

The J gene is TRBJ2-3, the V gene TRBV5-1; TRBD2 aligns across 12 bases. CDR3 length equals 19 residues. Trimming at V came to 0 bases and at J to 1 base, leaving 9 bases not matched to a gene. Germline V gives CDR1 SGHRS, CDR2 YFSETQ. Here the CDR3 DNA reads TGCGCCAGCAGCTTGGCCCTAGCGGGAGGGCCCTTGGGCACAGATACGCAGTATTTT. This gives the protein CASSLALAGGPLGTDTQYF.

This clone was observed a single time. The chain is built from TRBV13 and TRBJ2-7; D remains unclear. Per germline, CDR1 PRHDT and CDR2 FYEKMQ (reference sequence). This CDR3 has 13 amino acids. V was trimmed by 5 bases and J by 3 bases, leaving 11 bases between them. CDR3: CASSTYRSYEQYF. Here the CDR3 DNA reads TGTGCCAGCAGCACCTATCGAAGCTACGAGCAGTACTTC.

CDR3 protein: CASSSLADHQETQYF. CDR3 DNA sequence: TGTGCCAGCAGTTCACTAGCGGACCATCAAGAGACCCAGTACTTC. The V call is TRBV7-9, the J call TRBJ2-5; 8 nucleotides align to TRBD2. CDR3 length equals 15 residues. Germline V gene sequence: CDR1 SEHNR, CDR2 FQNEAQ (reference sequence). V lost 6 bases and J lost 2; bases outside the gene matches: 8.

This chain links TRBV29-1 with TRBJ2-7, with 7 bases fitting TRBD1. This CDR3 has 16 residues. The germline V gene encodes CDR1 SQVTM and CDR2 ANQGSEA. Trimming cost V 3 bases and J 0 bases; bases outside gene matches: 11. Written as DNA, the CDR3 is TGCAGCGTTGAGGGGTTTACAGGGGTGAGCTCCTACGAGCAGTACTTC. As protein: CSVEGFTGVSSYEQYF.

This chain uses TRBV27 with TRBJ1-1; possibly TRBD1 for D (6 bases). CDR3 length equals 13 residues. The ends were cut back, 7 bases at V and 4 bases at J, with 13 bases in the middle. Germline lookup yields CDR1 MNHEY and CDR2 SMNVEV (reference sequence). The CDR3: CASTGRGSTEAFF. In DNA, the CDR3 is TGTGCCAGCACCGGCAGGGGTAGCACTGAAGCTTTCTTT.

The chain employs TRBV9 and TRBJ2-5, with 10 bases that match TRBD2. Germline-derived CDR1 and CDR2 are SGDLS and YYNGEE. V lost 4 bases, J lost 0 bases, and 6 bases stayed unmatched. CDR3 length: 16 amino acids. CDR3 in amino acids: CASSTSGKIDQETQYF. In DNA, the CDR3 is TGTGCCAGCAGCACTAGCGGGAAAATCGACCAAGAGACCCAGTACTTC.

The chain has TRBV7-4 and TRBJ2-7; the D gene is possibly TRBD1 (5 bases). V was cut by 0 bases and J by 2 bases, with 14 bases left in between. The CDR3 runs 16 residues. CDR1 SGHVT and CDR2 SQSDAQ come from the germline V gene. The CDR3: CASSLAGARPTYEQYF. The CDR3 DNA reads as TGTGCCAGCAGCTTAGCAGGGGCCCGCCCCACCTACGAGCAGTACTTC.

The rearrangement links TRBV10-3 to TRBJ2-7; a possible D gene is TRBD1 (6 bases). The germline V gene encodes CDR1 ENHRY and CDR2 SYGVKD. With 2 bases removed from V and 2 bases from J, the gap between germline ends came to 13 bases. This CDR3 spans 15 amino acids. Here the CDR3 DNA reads TGTGCCATCAGTGAGACCGGGACACGTCCCTACGAGCAGTACTTC. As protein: CAISETGTRPYEQYF.

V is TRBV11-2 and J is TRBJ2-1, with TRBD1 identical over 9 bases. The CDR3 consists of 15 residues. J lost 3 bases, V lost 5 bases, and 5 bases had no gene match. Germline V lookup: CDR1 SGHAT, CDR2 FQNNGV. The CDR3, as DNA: TGTGCCAGCAGCCCCGGGACAGGGATCTACAATGAGCAGTTCTTC. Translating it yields CASSPGTGIYNEQFF.

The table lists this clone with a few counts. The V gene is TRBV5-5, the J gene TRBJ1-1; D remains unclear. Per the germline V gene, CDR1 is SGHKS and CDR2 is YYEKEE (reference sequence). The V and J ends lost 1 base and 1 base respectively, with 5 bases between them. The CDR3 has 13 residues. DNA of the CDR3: TGTGCCAGCAGCTTGTGGGCGAACACTGAAGCTTTCTTT. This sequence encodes CASSLWANTEAFF. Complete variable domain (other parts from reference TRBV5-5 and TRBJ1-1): DAGVTQSPTHLIKTRGQQVTLRCSPISGHKSVSWYQQVLGQGPQFIFQYYEKEERGRGNFPDRFSARQFPNYSSELNVNALLLGDSALYLCASSLWANTEAFFGQGTRLTVV.

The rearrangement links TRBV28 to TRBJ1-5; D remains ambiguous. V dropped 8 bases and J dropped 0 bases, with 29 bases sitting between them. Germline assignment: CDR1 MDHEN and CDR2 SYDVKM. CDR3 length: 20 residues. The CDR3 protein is CASGVDDGSYHSNSNQPQHF. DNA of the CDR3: TGTGCCAGCGGGGTTGACGACGGATCCTATCATTCAAATAGCAATCAGCCCCAGCATTTT.

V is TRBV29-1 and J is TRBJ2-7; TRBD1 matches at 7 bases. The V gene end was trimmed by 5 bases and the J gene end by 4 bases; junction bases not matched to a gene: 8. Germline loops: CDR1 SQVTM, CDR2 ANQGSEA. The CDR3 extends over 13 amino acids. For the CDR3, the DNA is TGCAGCGTTTTCGACAGGGAATCTTACGAGCAGTACTTC. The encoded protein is CSVFDRESYEQYF.

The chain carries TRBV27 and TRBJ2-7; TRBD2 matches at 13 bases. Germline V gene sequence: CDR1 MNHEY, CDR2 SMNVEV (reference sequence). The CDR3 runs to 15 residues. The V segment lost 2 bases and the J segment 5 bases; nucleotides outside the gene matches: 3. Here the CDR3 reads CASSLGLAGAHEQYF. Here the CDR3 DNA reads TGTGCCAGCAGTTTAGGACTAGCGGGAGCCCACGAGCAGTACTTC.

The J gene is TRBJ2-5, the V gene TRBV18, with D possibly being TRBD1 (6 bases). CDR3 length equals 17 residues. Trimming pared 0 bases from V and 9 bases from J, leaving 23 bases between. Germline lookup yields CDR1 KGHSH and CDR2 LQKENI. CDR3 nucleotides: TGTGCCAGCTCACCACCCGGTATGACAGGCGCTAGTAAGCCCCAGTACTTC. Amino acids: CASSPPGMTGASKPQYF.

CDR3 in amino acids: CASSIQGQEKETQYF. DNA of the CDR3: TGTGCCAGTAGTATTCAGGGGCAGGAGAAAGAGACCCAGTACTTC. The chain carries TRBV19 and TRBJ2-5; TRBD1 is a possible D gene (6 bases). V lost 3 bases, J lost 3 bases, and 14 bases lay in between. The CDR3 has 15 amino acids. Germline loops: CDR1 LNHDA, CDR2 SQIVND (reference sequence).